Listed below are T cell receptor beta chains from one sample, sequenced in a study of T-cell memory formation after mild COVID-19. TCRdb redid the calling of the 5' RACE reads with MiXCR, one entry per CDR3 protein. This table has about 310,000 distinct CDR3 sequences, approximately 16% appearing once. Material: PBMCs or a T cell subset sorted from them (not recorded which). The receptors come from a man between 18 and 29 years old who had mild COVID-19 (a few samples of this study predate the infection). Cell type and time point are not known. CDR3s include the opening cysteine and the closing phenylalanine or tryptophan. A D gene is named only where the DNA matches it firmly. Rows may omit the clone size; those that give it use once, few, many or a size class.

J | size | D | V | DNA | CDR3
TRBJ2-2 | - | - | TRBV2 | TGTGCCAGCAGTGAAGTCGGTACCGGGGAGCTGTTTTTT | CASSEVGTGELFF
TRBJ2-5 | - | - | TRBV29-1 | TGCAGCGTTGCAATGGTCCAAGAGACCCAGTACTTC | CSVAMVQETQYF
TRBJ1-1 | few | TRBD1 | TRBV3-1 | TGTGCCAGCAGCCTCGGAGACAGGGGAGCTTTCTTT | CASSLGDRGAFF
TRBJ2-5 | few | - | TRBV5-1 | TGCGCCAGCAGCTTGCCGGGGACAAATCAGATAGAGACCCAGTACTTC | CASSLPGTNQIETQYF
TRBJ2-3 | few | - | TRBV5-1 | TGCGCCAGCAGCTCTGGAGGGGCTCGCACAGATACGCAGTATTTT | CASSSGGARTDTQYF
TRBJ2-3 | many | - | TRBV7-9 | TGTGCCAGCAGCTGGGACACAGATACGCAGTATTTT | CASSWDTDTQYF
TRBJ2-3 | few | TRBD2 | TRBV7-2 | TGTGCCAGCAGCCACAGCGGGGGCCGGGCAGATACGCAGTATTTT | CASSHSGGRADTQYF
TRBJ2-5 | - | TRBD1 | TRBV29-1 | TGCAGCGTTGGACCTCCGGGACAGGGTTTCGGGGAGACCCAGTACTTC | CSVGPPGQGFGETQYF
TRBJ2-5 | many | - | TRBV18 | TGTGCCAGCTCACCACTCGGTGGGGTACCCCAAGAGACCCAGTACTTC | CASSPLGGVPQETQYF
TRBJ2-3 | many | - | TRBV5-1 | TGCGCCAGCAGCTCGGACGGGTTATGGCGGGATACGCAGTATTTT | CASSSDGLWRDTQYF
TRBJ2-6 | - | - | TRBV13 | TGTGCCAGCAGCTTAGGAGGCCTCAGCTCTGGGGCCAACGTCCTGACTTTC | CASSLGGLSSGANVLTF
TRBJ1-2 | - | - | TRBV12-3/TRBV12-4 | TGTGCCAGCAGTCCGAACTCAGGGTATGAAGGCTACACCTTC | CASSPNSGYEGYTF
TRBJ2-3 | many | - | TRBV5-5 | TGTGCCAGCCGGTTCCGTGATGGGGTAGTCACAGATACGCAGTATTTT | CASRFRDGVVTDTQYF
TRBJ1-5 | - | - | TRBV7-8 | TGTGCCAGCAGCGGAAGGGGACCCTATAGCAATCAGCCCCAGCATTTT | CASSGRGPYSNQPQHF
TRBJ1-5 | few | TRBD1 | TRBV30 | TGTGCCTGGAGCACCGGGACAGTGAGCAATCAGCCCCAGCATTTT | CAWSTGTVSNQPQHF